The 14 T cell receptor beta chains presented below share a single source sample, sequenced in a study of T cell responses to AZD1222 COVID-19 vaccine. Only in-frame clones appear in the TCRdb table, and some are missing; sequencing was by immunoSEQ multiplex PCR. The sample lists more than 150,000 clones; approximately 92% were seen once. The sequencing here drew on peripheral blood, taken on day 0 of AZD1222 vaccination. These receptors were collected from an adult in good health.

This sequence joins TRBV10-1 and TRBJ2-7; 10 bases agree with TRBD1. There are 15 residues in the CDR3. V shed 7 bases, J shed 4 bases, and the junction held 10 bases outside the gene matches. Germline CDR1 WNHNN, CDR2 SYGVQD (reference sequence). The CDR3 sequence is CASTPDRGKRYEQYF. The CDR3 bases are TGCGCCAGCACTCCGGACAGGGGGAAAAGGTACGAGCAGTACTTC.

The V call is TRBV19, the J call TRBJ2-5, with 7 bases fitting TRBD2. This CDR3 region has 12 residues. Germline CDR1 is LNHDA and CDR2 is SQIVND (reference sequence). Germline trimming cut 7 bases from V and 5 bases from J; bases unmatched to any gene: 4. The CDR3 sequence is CASNRGGETQYF. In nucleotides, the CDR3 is TGTGCCAGTAATAGGGGAGGGGAGACCCAGTACTTC.

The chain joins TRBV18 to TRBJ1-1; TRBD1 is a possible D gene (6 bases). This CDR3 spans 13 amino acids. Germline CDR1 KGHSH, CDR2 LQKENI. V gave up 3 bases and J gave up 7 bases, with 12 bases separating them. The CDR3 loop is CASSPGAGREAFF. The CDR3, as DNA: TGTGCCAGCTCACCGGGGGCAGGGCGTGAAGCTTTCTTT.

CDR3 bases: TGTGCCAGCAGCTTAGAAGGCAGGGGGGACAATGAGCAGTTCTTC. Encoded protein: CASSLEGRGDNEQFF. The chain recombines TRBV7-9 with TRBJ2-1; D might be TRBD1 (7 bases). CDR3 length: 15 residues. The V gene lost 1 base and the J gene lost 5 bases, with 12 bases spanning the gap. The germline V gene encodes CDR1 SEHNR and CDR2 FQNEAQ (reference sequence).

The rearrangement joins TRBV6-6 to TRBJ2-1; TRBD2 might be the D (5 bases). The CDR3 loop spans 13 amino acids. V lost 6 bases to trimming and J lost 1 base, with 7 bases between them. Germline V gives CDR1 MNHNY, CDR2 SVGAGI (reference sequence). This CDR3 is CASSRTSYNEQFF. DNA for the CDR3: TGTGCCAGCAGCCGGACTTCCTACAATGAGCAGTTCTTC.

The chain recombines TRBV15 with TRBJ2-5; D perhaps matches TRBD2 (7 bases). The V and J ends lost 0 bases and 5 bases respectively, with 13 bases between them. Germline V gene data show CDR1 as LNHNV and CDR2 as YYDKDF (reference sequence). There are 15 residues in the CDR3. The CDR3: CATSRDRGARETQYF. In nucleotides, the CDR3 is TGTGCCACCAGCAGAGATCGGGGGGCCCGGGAGACCCAGTACTTC. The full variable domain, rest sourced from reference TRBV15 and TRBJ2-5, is DAMVIQNPRYQVTQFGKPVTLSCSQTLNHNVMYWYQQKSSQAPKLLFHYYDKDFNNEADTPDNFQSRRPNTSFCFLDIRSPGLGDTAMYLCATSRDRGARETQYFGPGTRLLVL.

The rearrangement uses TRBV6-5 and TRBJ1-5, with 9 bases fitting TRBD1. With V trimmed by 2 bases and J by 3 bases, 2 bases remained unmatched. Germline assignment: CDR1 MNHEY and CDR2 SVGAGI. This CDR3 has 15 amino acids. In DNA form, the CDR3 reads TGTGCCAGCAGTTACGGGACAGGGACCAATCAGCCCCAGCATTTT. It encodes CASSYGTGTNQPQHF.

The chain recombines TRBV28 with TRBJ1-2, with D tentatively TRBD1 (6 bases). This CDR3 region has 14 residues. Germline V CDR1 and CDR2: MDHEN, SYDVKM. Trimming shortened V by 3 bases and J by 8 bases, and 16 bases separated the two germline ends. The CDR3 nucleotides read TGTGCCAGCAGTTTGAGGGGGTACGATGGAGGCTACACCTTC. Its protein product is CASSLRGYDGGYTF.

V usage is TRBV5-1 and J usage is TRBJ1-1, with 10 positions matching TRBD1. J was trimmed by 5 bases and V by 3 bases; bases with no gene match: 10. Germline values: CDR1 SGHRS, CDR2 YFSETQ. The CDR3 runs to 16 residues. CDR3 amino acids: CASSSGTGAGQTEAFF. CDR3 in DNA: TGCGCCAGCAGCTCGGGGACAGGGGCCGGGCAGACTGAAGCTTTCTTT.

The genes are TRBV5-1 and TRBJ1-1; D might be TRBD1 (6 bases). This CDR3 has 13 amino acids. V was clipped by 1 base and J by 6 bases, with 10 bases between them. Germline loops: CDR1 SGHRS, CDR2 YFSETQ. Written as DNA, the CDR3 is TGCGCCAGCAGCTTGAACAGGGCGCCTGAAGCTTTCTTT. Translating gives CASSLNRAPEAFF.

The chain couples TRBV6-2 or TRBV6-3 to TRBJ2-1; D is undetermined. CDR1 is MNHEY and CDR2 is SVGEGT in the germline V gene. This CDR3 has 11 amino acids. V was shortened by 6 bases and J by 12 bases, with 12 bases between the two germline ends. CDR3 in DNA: TGTGCCAGCAGCCACGATAGGCGGCAGTTCTTC. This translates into CASSHDRRQFF.

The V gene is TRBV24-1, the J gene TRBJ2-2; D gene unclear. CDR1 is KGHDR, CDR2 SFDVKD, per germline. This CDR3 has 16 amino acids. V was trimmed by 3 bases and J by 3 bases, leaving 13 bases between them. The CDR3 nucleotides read TGTGCCACCAGTGATCCGGTTAATGACCACACCGGGGAGCTGTTTTTT. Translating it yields CATSDPVNDHTGELFF.

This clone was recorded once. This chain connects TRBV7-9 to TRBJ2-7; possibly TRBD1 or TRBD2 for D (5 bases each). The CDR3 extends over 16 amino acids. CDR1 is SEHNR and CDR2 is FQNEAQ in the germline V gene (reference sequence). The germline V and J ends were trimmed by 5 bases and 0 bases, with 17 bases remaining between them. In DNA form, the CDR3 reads TGTGCCAGCAGCCCGCAATCCGGGACGGACTCCTACGAGCAGTACTTC. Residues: CASSPQSGTDSYEQYF.

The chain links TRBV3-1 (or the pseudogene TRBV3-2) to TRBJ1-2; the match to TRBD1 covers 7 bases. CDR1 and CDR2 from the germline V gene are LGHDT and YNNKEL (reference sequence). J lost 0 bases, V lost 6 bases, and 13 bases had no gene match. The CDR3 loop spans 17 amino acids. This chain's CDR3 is CASSLQGGLSANYGYTF. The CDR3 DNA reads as TGTGCCAGCAGTCTCCAGGGGGGCTTGTCAGCTAACTATGGCTACACCTTC.